These 21 T cell receptor beta chains were sequenced from one sample in a study of immune heterogeneity within non-small cell lung tumors. Multiplex PCR (32 V and 13 J primers) was used to amplify the TCR beta CDR3. TCRdb re-called the multiplex PCR reads through MiXCR, storing one row per CDR3 protein. Of thousands of distinct CDR3 sequences in the sample, around a quarter were seen once. Per sample, about 600 ng of bulk tumor genomic DNA was the template used. Several biopsies per primary tumor, spaced far apart, were taken during surgery. Each patient presented with untreated, newly diagnosed non-small cell lung cancer and received curative surgery. Sequenced: lung tumor tissue. The receptors derive from a woman aged 60 to 75 with non-small cell lung cancer.

By sample share, this clonotype is large. The chain couples TRBV28 to TRBJ1-2; D is ambiguous. V was pared by 3 bases and J by 3 bases, with 11 bases between. Germline V gene sequence: CDR1 MDHEN, CDR2 SYDVKM. CDR3 size: 14 residues. For the CDR3, the DNA is TGTGCCAGCAGTTTGAGCTCGATGCACTATGGCTACACCTTC. The encoded protein is CASSLSSMHYGYTF.

Notes on this clonotype: The junction shows a germline mismatch at one end, possibly a read error. The rearrangement joins TRBV28 to TRBJ1-4; D is uncertain. The CDR3 is 12 amino acids. Germline assignment: CDR1 MDHEN and CDR2 SYDVKM. CDR3 coding DNA: TGTCCCAGCAGTCCCCCACGAGGAAAACTGTTTTTT. Its protein is CPSSPPRGKLFF.

This clonotype is termed medium-sized. This chain connects TRBV12-5 to TRBJ2-7; D is undetermined. This CDR3 spans 12 amino acids. Deletions cut 0 bases from V and 7 bases from J, with 7 bases between. CDR1 and CDR2 (germline): LGHNT, FRNRAP. This CDR3 is CASGLVPGEQYF. CDR3 DNA sequence: TGTGCTAGTGGTTTGGTACCGGGTGAGCAGTACTTC.

This clonotype showed up just a few times. A read error is possible here, since a much larger clone lies one base away. The chain uses TRBV20-1 and TRBJ1-5; D not certain. The CDR3 runs 13 residues. V was pared by 4 bases and J by 6 bases, with 13 bases between. Germline lookup yields CDR1 DFQATT and CDR2 SNEGSKA (reference sequence). The CDR3, as DNA: TGCAGTGCTATTTTGGCAGTGTGTCAGCCCCAGCATTTT. Its protein is CSAILAVCQPQHF.

Sample share makes this clonotype medium-sized. The chain is built from TRBV28 and TRBJ2-7, with TRBD2 matching 9 bases. The CDR3 is 16 amino acids. Trimming at V came to 6 bases and at J to 4 bases, leaving 13 bases not matched to a gene. Germline-derived CDR1 and CDR2 are MDHEN and SYDVKM. Written as DNA, the CDR3 is TGTGCCAGCAGCTCCACGACTAGCGGACCCCCTTACGAGCAGTACTTC. Protein: CASSSTTSGPPYEQYF.

The chain couples TRBV9 to TRBJ2-2, with 8 bases lining up with TRBD2. CDR3 size: 17 residues. With 0 bases clipped from V and 7 bases from J, the junction kept 11 bases outside the gene matches. Germline V lookup: CDR1 SGDLS, CDR2 YYNGEE. CDR3 region: CASSVVDGRAGSGELFF. In DNA form, the CDR3 reads TGTGCCAGCAGCGTAGTGGACGGGAGGGCCGGTAGCGGGGAGCTGTTTTTT.

This clonotype was observed a few times. The chain employs TRBV9 and TRBJ2-3, with 7 bases matching TRBD1. Germline V gene lookup returns CDR1 SGDLS and CDR2 YYNGEE. V shed 4 bases, J shed 1 base, and the junction held 6 bases outside the gene matches. The length of the CDR3 is 15 residues. The CDR3 DNA reads TGTGCCAGCAGCCCTACAGGGGACGGCACAGATACGCAGTATTTT. This encodes CASSPTGDGTDTQYF.

This clonotype has a handful of counts. V is TRBV28 and J is TRBJ1-3; 9 bases match TRBD1. Germline-derived CDR1 and CDR2 are MDHEN and SYDVKM. The CDR3 has 18 residues. Trimming at V came to 7 bases and at J to 1 base, leaving 14 bases not matched to a gene. In nucleotides, the CDR3 is TGTGCCAGCAACAAGGACAGGGGCAGGTCTTTTTCTGGAAACACCATATATTTT. Protein product: CASNKDRGRSFSGNTIYF.

Sample share makes this clonotype medium-sized. The chain combines TRBV5-6 with TRBJ2-1; D gene ambiguous. CDR3 length: 11 amino acids. Trimming cost V 2 bases and J 12 bases, with 9 bases left between them. Germline V gene sequence: CDR1 SGHDT, CDR2 YYEEEE. This CDR3 reads CASSFEGSQFF. DNA of the CDR3: TGTGCCAGCAGCTTTGAAGGTTCGCAGTTCTTC. Using reference TRBV5-6 and TRBJ2-1 for the parts outside the CDR3, the full variable domain is DAGVTQSPTHLIKTRGQQVTLRCSPKSGHDTVSWYQQALGQGPQFIFQYYEEEERQRGNFPDRFSGHQFPNYSSELNVNALLLGDSALYLCASSFEGSQFFGPGTRLTVL.

This clonotype was observed a handful of times. The CDR3 DNA follows: TGTGCCAGCAAGCAACAGGGGAAGGAAAAACTGTTTTTT. It encodes CASKQQGKEKLFF. The rearrangement links TRBV25-1 to TRBJ1-4, with 7 bases that match TRBD1. The CDR3 consists of 13 residues. Looked up from germline, CDR1 is MGHDK and CDR2 is SYGVNS. V was clipped by 7 bases and J by 8 bases; unmatched bases: 7.

This clonotype was seen once. The rearrangement links TRBV5-1 to TRBJ2-7, with 8 bases lining up with TRBD1. The CDR3 has 15 amino acids. V was pared by 0 bases and J by 7 bases, with 9 bases of the junction left unmatched. Germline V gives CDR1 SGHRS, CDR2 YFSETQ. CDR3 nucleotide sequence: TGCGCCAGCAGCTTGGAGCAGGGGGCCCGCTCGGAGCAGTACGTC. It specifies CASSLEQGARSEQYV.

In its sample, this clonotype is medium-sized. This chain's CDR3 is CASRAAGDSNQPQHF. CDR3 coding DNA: TGTGCCAGCCGCGCCGCTGGGGATAGCAATCAGCCCCAGCATTTT. V gene TRBV19 combines with J gene TRBJ1-5, with D unclear. Per the germline V gene, CDR1 is LNHDA and CDR2 is SQIVND (reference sequence). Trimming left V 9 bases short and J 0 bases short, with 15 bases between. This CDR3 is 15 amino acids long.

This clonotype has more than one count but fewer than ten. This likely comes from a read error, as the CDR3 has no conserved phenylalanine or tryptophan at its end. J is TRBJ2-7 and V is TRBV4-2; 7 nucleotides agree with TRBD2. Germline V lookup: CDR1 LGHNA, CDR2 YNFKEQ. V dropped 0 bases and J dropped 10; count of bases not matched to a gene: 6. The CDR3 covers 13 residues. The CDR3 reads CASSQDSGRAQYL. CDR3 nucleotide sequence: TGTGCCAGCAGCCAAGATTCAGGGAGGGCCCAGTACCTC.

This clonotype was observed a handful of times. The V call is TRBV2, the J call TRBJ2-1; 12 bases fit TRBD1. The CDR3 consists of 15 residues. Germline loops: CDR1 SNHLY, CDR2 FYNNEI. V shed 9 bases, J shed 9 bases, and the junction held 12 bases outside the gene matches. The CDR3 is CASTLRDRGLSEQFF. In nucleotides, the CDR3 is TGTGCCAGTACCCTCCGGGACAGGGGGCTGAGTGAGCAGTTCTTC.

This clonotype was seen a few times. This sequence joins TRBV14 and TRBJ2-3; the D is unclear. Germline V gene data show CDR1 as SGHDN and CDR2 as FVKESK. Trimming pared 2 bases from V and 4 bases from J, leaving 10 bases between. This CDR3 comprises 14 residues. The CDR3 spells CASSQRVWADTQYF. CDR3 DNA: TGTGCCAGCAGCCAACGGGTCTGGGCAGATACGCAGTATTTT.

The table lists this clonotype with a few counts. This chain joins TRBV3-1 and TRBJ2-3; D not certain. Germline V gene lookup returns CDR1 LGHDT and CDR2 YNNKEL (reference sequence). Trimming removed 3 bases from V and 6 bases from J, with 13 bases in between. There are 14 residues in the CDR3. CDR3 sequence reads: CASSQYYSLDTQYF. CDR3 DNA sequence: TGTGCCAGCAGCCAGTATTATAGCCTTGATACGCAGTATTTT.

The chain combines TRBV5-5 with TRBJ1-1, with 10 bases fitting TRBD1. CDR3 size: 16 residues. The ends lost 4 bases at V and 3 bases at J; junction bases unmatched: 9. Germline CDR1 SGHKS, CDR2 YYEKEE (reference sequence). The CDR3, as DNA: TGTGCCAGCAGCCTGGACAGGGGGTTTAGCGACACTGAAGCTTTCTTT. This sequence encodes CASSLDRGFSDTEAFF.

This clonotype was recorded a few times. The V gene is TRBV20-1, the J gene TRBJ1-1, with 7 bases matching TRBD1. V was clipped by 6 bases and J by 3 bases; unmatched bases: 16. The germline gives CDR1 DFQATT, CDR2 SNEGSKA (reference sequence). The CDR3 consists of 16 residues. CDR3 coding DNA: TGCAGTGCCACCCCCATCACTAATAGGGGGCACACTGAAGCTTTCTTT. Translating gives CSATPITNRGHTEAFF.

This clonotype appeared a few times. The chain links TRBV4-3 to TRBJ2-3; 9 bases match TRBD2. The V and J ends lost 4 bases and 6 bases, in that order; junction bases with no gene match: 8. The CDR3 runs 15 residues. In germline, CDR1 is LGHNA, CDR2 YSLEER. This CDR3 reads CASSRDSGTSDTQYF. The CDR3 region has the DNA TGCGCCAGCAGCCGAGACTCTGGGACTAGCGATACGCAGTATTTT.

The rearrangement links TRBV28 to TRBJ2-1; 7 bases are a match to TRBD1. J was trimmed by 4 bases and V by 6 bases; bases with no gene match: 0. Germline V gene sequence: CDR1 MDHEN, CDR2 SYDVKM. The CDR3 runs to 12 residues. The CDR3 sequence: CASSRGYNEQFF. For the CDR3, the DNA is TGTGCCAGCAGCAGGGGGTACAATGAGCAGTTCTTC.

This clonotype is judged medium-sized. The chain employs TRBV15 and TRBJ1-5; possibly TRBD1 for D (5 bases). The CDR3 is 14 residues long. Trimming pared 6 bases from V and 3 bases from J, leaving 12 bases between. Germline values: CDR1 LNHNV, CDR2 YYDKDF (reference sequence). The CDR3 nucleotides are TGTGCCACCAGTAAAAGACAGATCAATCAGCCCCAGCATTTT. It is translated as CATSKRQINQPQHF. Drawing the rest from reference TRBV15 and TRBJ1-5, the complete variable domain is DAMVIQNPRYQVTQFGKPVTLSCSQTLNHNVMYWYQQKSSQAPKLLFHYYDKDFNNEADTPDNFQSRRPNTSFCFLDIRSPGLGDTAMYLCATSKRQINQPQHFGDGTRLSIL.